A selection of T cell receptor beta chains follows, all from one sample in a study of cytomegalovirus exposure and HLA in healthy donors. Profiling relied on immunoSEQ multiplex PCR, and the TCRdb table lists in-frame clones only, not all of them. The data include about 77,000 clones; the top ten clones carry roughly 15%. The specimen was PBMCs. The receptors stem from a man aged 45-60 years in good health and CMV-seropositive. Each CDR3 is given with its conserved first and last residue. Each record gives: D gene, V gene, J gene, CDR3 protein, CDR3 DNA. D genes are given only for firm matches.

NA	TRBV5-1	TRBJ2-5	CASSLGAGRDQETQYF	TGCGCCAGCAGCTTGGGGGCCGGGCGGGACCAAGAGACCCAGTACTTC
NA	TRBV19	TRBJ1-2	CASSPSQTGTYGYTF	TGTGCCAGTAGTCCCTCTCAAACAGGGACATATGGCTACACCTTC
NA	TRBV5-1	TRBJ1-2	CASSLERGSRNGYTF	TGCGCCAGCAGCTTGGAAAGGGGCTCGCGAAATGGCTACACCTTC
TRBD1	TRBV18	TRBJ1-6	CASSPRTGENSPLHF	TGTGCCAGCTCACCCCGGACAGGGGAAAATTCACCCCTCCACTTT
NA	TRBV5-4	TRBJ1-2	CASSLASEGRGYTF	TGTGCCAGCAGCTTGGCTAGCGAGGGGAGAGGCTACACCTTC
NA	TRBV5-1	TRBJ2-5	CASSLGGGNQETQYF	TGCGCCAGCAGCTTGGGAGGGGGAAATCAAGAGACCCAGTACTTC
NA	TRBV30	TRBJ2-5	CAWSRTLQETQYF	TGTGCCTGGAGTCGGACACTCCAAGAGACCCAGTACTTC
TRBD2	TRBV13	TRBJ2-2	CASSPGLAGNTGELFF	TGTGCCAGCAGCCCGGGACTAGCGGGGAACACCGGGGAGCTGTTTTTT
NA	TRBV10-2	TRBJ2-3	CASSDAGWTDTQYF	TGCGCCAGCAGTGATGCGGGATGGACAGATACGCAGTATTTT
TRBD2	TRBV11-2	TRBJ2-5	CASSSGLAGGQETQYF	TGTGCCAGCAGCTCGGGACTAGCGGGGGGCCAAGAGACCCAGTACTTC
NA	TRBV5-1	TRBJ2-3	CASSLGGQDADTQYF	TGCGCCAGCAGCTTGGGGGGACAAGATGCAGATACGCAGTATTTT
TRBD1	TRBV7-2	TRBJ2-5	CASSPGQPQETQYF	TGTGCCAGCAGCCCGGGACAGCCACAAGAGACCCAGTACTTC
NA	TRBV28	TRBJ1-5	CASSLKFQGSNQPQHF	TGTGCCAGCAGTTTAAAGTTTCAGGGGAGCAATCAGCCCCAGCATTTT
TRBD1	TRBV7-8	TRBJ1-1	CASSLAGDRRNTEAFF	TGTGCCAGCAGCTTAGCCGGGGACAGGAGGAACACTGAAGCTTTCTTT
TRBD2	TRBV7-3	TRBJ2-3	CASRSGGPEDTQYF	TGTGCCAGCAGAAGCGGGGGGCCGGAAGATACGCAGTATTTT
NA	TRBV4-1	TRBJ2-2	CASSPSPAVTGELFF	TGCGCCAGCAGCCCCTCCCCGGCGGTCACCGGGGAGCTGTTTTTT
NA	TRBV6-1	TRBJ1-1	CASSDPAFRVNTEDFF	TGTGCCAGCAGTGATCCCGCATTCAGGGTAAACACTGAAGATTTCTTT
NA	TRBV6-5	TRBJ1-5	CASSYSARSQPQHF	TGTGCCAGCAGTTACTCGGCCCGGAGTCAGCCCCAGCATTTT
TRBD1	TRBV11-2	TRBJ1-4	CASRQTRDRGTNEKLFF	TGTGCCAGCAGACAGACCCGGGACAGGGGTACTAATGAAAAACTGTTTTTT
NA	TRBV6-1	TRBJ1-5	CASAGYLNQPQHF	TGTGCCAGCGCCGGGTACCTCAATCAGCCCCAGCATTTT
NA	TRBV27	TRBJ1-1	CASSTPTVNTEAFF	TGTGCCAGCAGTACCCCGACAGTGAACACTGAAGCTTTCTTT
NA	TRBV28	TRBJ1-4	CASSGNREGIDEKLFF	TGTGCCAGCAGTGGGAACAGGGAGGGAATCGATGAAAAACTGTTTTTT
TRBD1	TRBV10-1	TRBJ1-6	CASSAGTGGSPLHF	TGCGCCAGCAGTGCCGGGACAGGGGGTTCACCCCTCCACTTT
NA	TRBV28	TRBJ1-1	CASRLSAEAFF	TGTGCCAGCAGGCTAAGCGCTGAAGCTTTCTTT
NA	TRBV5-1	TRBJ2-7	CASSLTNPRSGADF	TGCGCCAGCAGCTTGACTAACCCGAGGTCCGGCGCTGATTTC
TRBD1	TRBV7-2	TRBJ1-1	CASSFEPGQGWTEAFF	TGTGCCAGCAGCTTTGAACCGGGACAGGGGTGGACTGAAGCTTTCTTT
TRBD2	TRBV4-1	TRBJ2-1	CASHLVGGGRIEQFF	TGCGCCAGCCACCTCGTGGGGGGCGGGAGGATTGAGCAGTTCTTC
NA	TRBV9	TRBJ2-2	CASSPRGANGELFF	TGTGCCAGCAGCCCCAGGGGGGCGAACGGGGAGCTGTTTTTT
TRBD2	TRBV5-5	TRBJ2-7	CASSLARLAGEYEQYF	TGTGCCAGCAGCTTGGCCAGACTAGCGGGAGAATACGAGCAGTACTTC
TRBD1	TRBV6-1	TRBJ1-1	CASSGTTGAEAFF	TGTGCCAGCAGTGGGACGACAGGGGCTGAAGCTTTCTTT
TRBD1	TRBV6-5	TRBJ2-7	CASSYLNRGRDEQYF	TGTGCCAGCAGTTACTTAAACAGGGGGCGCGACGAGCAGTACTTC
TRBD1	TRBV5-4	TRBJ1-1	CASSSTGGITEAFF	TGTGCCAGCAGCTCGACAGGGGGTATCACTGAAGCTTTCTTT
TRBD1	TRBV29-1	TRBJ1-4	CSALATGTNEKLFF	TGCAGCGCGTTAGCGACAGGGACTAATGAAAAACTGTTTTTT
NA	TRBV4-1	TRBJ2-7	CASSQVGGVDEQYF	TGCGCCAGCAGCCAAGTAGGGGGAGTGGACGAGCAGTACTTC
NA	TRBV5-4	TRBJ2-7	CASVRQGGDEQYF	TGTGCCAGCGTGCGACAGGGCGGGGACGAGCAGTACTTC
NA	TRBV6-5	TRBJ1-2	CASGHLNYGYTF	TGTGCCAGCGGACACTTAAACTATGGCTACACCTTC
NA	TRBV7-6	TRBJ1-1	CTSSSALNTEAFF	TGTACCAGCAGCTCAGCCTTGAACACTGAAGCTTTCTTT
NA	TRBV9	TRBJ2-1	CASNGRGSYNEQFF	TGTGCCAGCAACGGAAGGGGGTCCTACAATGAGCAGTTCTTC
TRBD1	TRBV29-1	TRBJ2-4	CSVGQGGKNIQYF	TGCAGCGTAGGACAGGGGGGCAAAAACATTCAGTACTTC
TRBD1	TRBV5-5	TRBJ1-2	CASSSWTGLNYGYTF	TGTGCCAGCAGCTCCTGGACAGGGCTCAACTATGGCTACACCTTC
NA	TRBV28	TRBJ2-5	CASSTPRETQYF	TGTGCCAGCAGTACCCCGAGGGAGACCCAGTACTTC
NA	TRBV11-2	TRBJ1-3	CASSPGQLSGNTTYF	TGTGCCAGCAGCCCCGGACAGCTCTCTGGAAACACCACATATTTT
NA	TRBV28	TRBJ2-7	CASSQGGDSREQYF	TGTGCCAGCAGTCAAGGAGGGGACTCTAGGGAGCAGTACTTC